Below are 32 T cell receptor beta chains sequenced from a single sample in a study of control samples from healthy donors and cancer patients. Here immunoSEQ multiplex PCR was the method, and the copy in TCRdb shows in-frame clones only, minus some. Of around 100,000 clones listed, more than 75% were seen once; the top ten hold about 18%. The specimen sequenced was blood. These receptors came from a woman aged 45-65 years in good health.

This clone was counted a few times. The rearrangement uses TRBV6-6 and TRBJ1-5, with D unresolved. This CDR3 has 14 residues. Trimming removed 6 bases at V and 3 bases at J, with 12 bases between. Looked up from germline, CDR1 is MNHNY and CDR2 is SVGAGI (reference sequence). The CDR3 region is CASSLSNFNQPQHF. Written as DNA, the CDR3 is TGTGCCAGCAGCCTCTCTAATTTCAATCAGCCCCAGCATTTT.

The gene calls are TRBV2 and TRBJ2-3, with D hard to call. CDR3 size: 13 residues. Per germline, CDR1 SNHLY and CDR2 FYNNEI. Trimming pared 5 bases from V and 5 bases from J, leaving 11 bases between. In DNA, the CDR3 is TGTGCCAGCAGTCGAGGAGAGAGAGATACGCAGTATTTT. It codes for CASSRGERDTQYF.

This clone was found once. The chain joins TRBV30 to TRBJ2-5; D ambiguous. CDR1 is GTSNPN and CDR2 is SVGIG in the germline V gene (reference sequence). The V and J ends lost 0 bases and 5 bases respectively, with 13 bases between them. This CDR3 contains 14 residues. Here the CDR3 reads CAWSVSWGRETQYF. In DNA, the CDR3 is TGTGCCTGGAGTGTGTCATGGGGTAGGGAGACCCAGTACTTC. Variable domain in full (rest from reference TRBV30 and TRBJ2-5): SQTIHQWPATLVQPVGSPLSLECTVEGTSNPNLYWYRQAAGRGLQLLFYSVGIGQISSEVPQNLSASRPQDRQFILSSKKLLLSDSGFYLCAWSVSWGRETQYFGPGTRLLVL.

The chain recombines TRBV5-6 with TRBJ2-3; maybe TRBD1 (5 bases). Germline CDR1 and CDR2: SGHDT and YYEEEE. The CDR3 covers 15 residues. The V and J ends lost 1 base and 6 bases respectively, with 15 bases between them. Here the CDR3 reads CASSLRQGYSDTQYF. CDR3 in DNA: TGTGCCAGCAGCTTGAGGCAGGGATATTCGGATACGCAGTATTTT.

The gene calls are TRBV5-1 and TRBJ1-4; D gene uncertain. V was shortened by 2 bases and J by 0 bases, with 11 bases between the two germline ends. Germline V gene lookup returns CDR1 SGHRS and CDR2 YFSETQ. CDR3 size: 16 residues. CDR3 in amino acids: CASSFQSTATNEKLFF. The CDR3 nucleotides read TGCGCCAGCAGCTTCCAAAGTACAGCAACTAATGAAAAACTGTTTTTT.

This clone is a singleton in its sample. This chain uses TRBV3-1 (or the pseudogene TRBV3-2) with TRBJ1-3; TRBD1 matches at 7 bases. V was pared by 3 bases and J by 0 bases, with 11 bases of the junction left unmatched. This CDR3 has 18 residues. Germline values: CDR1 LGHDT, CDR2 YNNKEL (reference sequence). The CDR3 DNA is TGTGCCAGCAGCCAGCCTGTGACAGGGATAAACTCTGGAAACACCATATATTTT. It codes for CASSQPVTGINSGNTIYF.

V is TRBV18 and J is TRBJ1-1; no clear D. Trimming removed 1 base from V and 0 bases from J, with 18 bases in between. CDR3 length: 18 residues. In germline, CDR1 is KGHSH, CDR2 LQKENI. CDR3 DNA: TGTGCCAGCTCACCACTACTAACGGGTATTGGCTTGAACACTGAAGCTTTCTTT. Encoded protein: CASSPLLTGIGLNTEAFF.

The chain couples TRBV6-4 to TRBJ1-6, with TRBD1 identical over 8 bases. V lost 6 bases and J lost 7; bases outside the gene matches: 11. This CDR3 spans 16 amino acids. Germline loops: CDR1 MRHNA, CDR2 SNTAGT. CDR3 region: CASSERTGLGNSPLHF. In DNA form, the CDR3 reads TGTGCCAGCAGCGAAAGGACAGGGTTGGGAAATTCACCCCTCCACTTT.

There are a few counts of this clone. The genes are TRBV7-9 and TRBJ1-6; maybe TRBD1 (6 bases). Trimming cost V 3 bases and J 9 bases, with 12 bases left between them. There are 14 residues in the CDR3. Germline assignment: CDR1 SEHNR and CDR2 FQNEAQ (reference sequence). The CDR3 nucleotides read TGTGCCAGCAGCTTCGCACAGGGAGGTTCACCCCTCCACTTT. Amino acid sequence: CASSFAQGGSPLHF.

The V and J genes are TRBV4-3 and TRBJ2-1; 8 bases align to TRBD2. CDR3 size: 14 residues. Per germline, CDR1 LGHNA and CDR2 YSLEER. After removal of 2 bases from V and 6 bases from J, the junction contained 3 bases not matched to a gene. The CDR3 DNA reads as TGCGCCAGCAGCCAATGGGGACTAGGCAATGAGCAGTTCTTC. Its translation is CASSQWGLGNEQFF.

The chain combines TRBV5-4 with TRBJ1-1; possibly TRBD1 for D (5 bases). CDR3 length equals 13 residues. The ends were cut back, 1 base at V and 8 bases at J, with 12 bases in the middle. In germline, CDR1 is SGHNT, CDR2 YYREEE (reference sequence). The CDR3 DNA reads as TGTGCCAGCAGCTTGCTCCCAGGGAGGGAAGCTTTCTTT. The encoded protein is CASSLLPGREAFF.

The V call is TRBV5-8, the J call TRBJ1-1, with 8 bases aligning to TRBD1. The V segment lost 4 bases and the J segment 9 bases; nucleotides outside the gene matches: 17. Germline assignment: CDR1 SGHTS and CDR2 YDEGEE. The CDR3 consists of 16 residues. The CDR3 here is CASSPRYFSQGAQAFF. The CDR3 bases are TGTGCCAGCAGCCCCCGTTATTTCTCCCAGGGGGCACAAGCTTTCTTT.

The gene calls are TRBV6-5 and TRBJ1-1; D is ambiguous. Germline values: CDR1 MNHEY, CDR2 SVGAGI. Trimming stripped 0 bases from V and 5 bases from J, with 13 bases between. The CDR3 runs 15 residues. The CDR3 DNA reads TGTGCCAGCAGTTACTCGACCAGGCCGGGGACTGAAGCTTTCTTT. Its protein product is CASSYSTRPGTEAFF.

V usage is TRBV9 and J usage is TRBJ2-2; 8 bases map to TRBD2. The junction had 1 base not matched to a gene; V was cut back by 1 base and J by 2 bases. The CDR3 runs 15 residues. Germline V gives CDR1 SGDLS, CDR2 YYNGEE. The CDR3 bases are TGTGCCAGCAGCGTAACTAGCGGAAACACCGGGGAGCTGTTTTTT. Amino acids: CASSVTSGNTGELFF.

This chain joins TRBV30 and TRBJ1-4; D is undetermined. The germline gives CDR1 GTSNPN, CDR2 SVGIG (reference sequence). The CDR3 runs to 10 residues. V lost 7 bases to trimming and J lost 10 bases, with 10 bases between them. The CDR3 protein is CAYSTGKLFF. CDR3 coding DNA: TGTGCCTATTCTACTGGAAAACTGTTTTTT.

CDR3 loop: CASSLGLASYTDTQYF. The DNA for the CDR3 is TGTGCCAGCAGCTTGGGACTAGCGAGCTACACAGATACGCAGTATTTT. This sequence joins TRBV5-4 and TRBJ2-3; 8 bases agree with TRBD2. With 0 bases clipped from V and 2 bases from J, the junction kept 5 bases outside the gene matches. CDR1 and CDR2 from the germline V gene are SGHNT and YYREEE (reference sequence). The CDR3 totals 16 residues.

The chain links TRBV5-1 to TRBJ1-1; 7 positions match TRBD1. V was pared by 3 bases and J by 1 base, with 6 bases of the junction left unmatched. CDR3 size: 15 residues. Looked up from germline, CDR1 is SGHRS and CDR2 is YFSETQ. CDR3 sequence: CASSSIQGKNTEAFF. DNA for the CDR3: TGCGCCAGCAGCTCAATACAGGGGAAGAACACTGAAGCTTTCTTT.

J is TRBJ1-6 and V is TRBV18; D remains ambiguous. From germline, CDR1 is KGHSH and CDR2 LQKENI. Trimming removed 6 bases at V and 3 bases at J, with 15 bases between. This CDR3 has 16 residues. The CDR3 DNA follows: TGTGCCAGCTCGTCGGCCCACGGAGGCTATAATTCACCCCTCCACTTT. Protein: CASSSAHGGYNSPLHF.

This chain uses TRBV6-6 with TRBJ1-5; D unresolved. V was pared by 10 bases and J by 7 bases, with 17 bases between. This CDR3 contains 13 residues. CDR1 is MNHNY, CDR2 SVGAGI, per germline (reference sequence). The CDR3 nucleotides read TGTGCCACCACCCGACTGGAGGGCCAGCCCCAGCATTTT. Its protein product is CATTRLEGQPQHF.

V gene TRBV3-1 (or the pseudogene TRBV3-2) combines with J gene TRBJ2-7; D might be TRBD1 or TRBD2, each matching 5 bases. V lost 4 bases and J lost 0, with 16 bases in between. This CDR3 region has 16 residues. Germline V gene lookup returns CDR1 LGHDT and CDR2 YNNKEL (reference sequence). For the CDR3, the DNA is TGTGCCAGCAGCCGCGTAGGGACGGGAAGCTCCTACGAGCAGTACTTC. It yields the protein CASSRVGTGSSYEQYF.

The chain is built from TRBV7-8 and TRBJ2-3, with 12 bases identical to TRBD2. This CDR3 has 17 residues. The germline CDR1 and CDR2 sequences are SGHVS and FQNEAQ. Germline trimming cut 0 bases from V and 6 bases from J; bases unmatched to any gene: 7. CDR3 DNA: TGTGCCAGCAGCTTAGCCCCCCCTAGCGGGGGGGCGGATACGCAGTATTTT. This codes for CASSLAPPSGGADTQYF.

V usage is TRBV18 and J usage is TRBJ1-1; 9 bases align to TRBD1. CDR1 is KGHSH, CDR2 LQKENI, per germline. CDR3 length equals 14 residues. V was pared by 3 bases and J by 7 bases, with 6 bases of the junction left unmatched. CDR3 nucleotides: TGTGCCAGCTCACCGGGACAGGGATTAGATGAAGCTTTCTTT. The encoded protein is CASSPGQGLDEAFF.

The V call is TRBV30, the J call TRBJ1-4, with TRBD1 as a possible D gene (6 bases). This CDR3 spans 17 amino acids. V lost 0 bases and J lost 0, with 14 bases in between. Germline loops: CDR1 GTSNPN, CDR2 SVGIG (reference sequence). The CDR3 protein is CAWSVQGRVATNEKLFF. The CDR3 region has the DNA TGTGCCTGGAGTGTACAGGGCCGAGTTGCAACTAATGAAAAACTGTTTTTT.

This sequence joins TRBV2 and TRBJ2-2; D is perhaps TRBD1 (5 bases). Germline CDR1 reads SNHLY; CDR2 reads FYNNEI. The CDR3 has 14 amino acids. The V end was cut by 10 bases, the J end by 1 base, with 13 bases between. CDR3 DNA: TGTGCCACTTCGCCGACAGAGAACACCGGGGAGCTGTTTTTT. This translates into CATSPTENTGELFF.

The CDR3 region is CASTGFNGYTF. CDR3 DNA: TGTGCCAGCACGGGGTTCAATGGCTACACCTTC. This sequence joins TRBV6-6 and TRBJ1-2; the D is unclear. This CDR3 spans 11 amino acids. Deletions cut 7 bases from V and 6 bases from J, with 9 bases between. Germline lookup yields CDR1 MNHNY and CDR2 SVGAGI (reference sequence).

The rearrangement joins TRBV5-1 to TRBJ1-1; D gene ambiguous. Germline values: CDR1 SGHRS, CDR2 YFSETQ. The V end lost 1 base, the J end lost 4 bases, and 8 bases lay between the germline ends. CDR3 length equals 13 residues. For the CDR3, the DNA is TGCGCCAGCAGCTTGCTCACCTTCACTGAAGCTTTCTTT. Translating it yields CASSLLTFTEAFF.

The rearrangement joins TRBV18 to TRBJ1-5, with D perhaps TRBD1 (6 bases). Germline CDR1 is KGHSH and CDR2 is LQKENI. The CDR3 is 15 residues long. Trimming removed 3 bases at V and 3 bases at J, with 12 bases between. The CDR3: CASSPQGGTNQPQHF. The CDR3 DNA sequence: TGTGCCAGCTCACCCCAAGGGGGTACCAATCAGCCCCAGCATTTT.

V usage is TRBV25-1 and J usage is TRBJ1-1; TRBD1 aligns across 7 bases. CDR1 and CDR2 (germline): MGHDK, SYGVNS. Trimming took 3 bases from V and 10 from J; bases not matched to a gene: 8. The length of the CDR3 is 13 residues. The CDR3 protein is CASSDPGGWGAFF. Written as DNA, the CDR3 is TGTGCCAGCAGTGACCCAGGGGGTTGGGGAGCTTTCTTT.

V is TRBV5-1 and J is TRBJ2-5; D remains ambiguous. The V end was cut by 0 bases, the J end by 4 bases, with 10 bases between. This CDR3 spans 14 amino acids. The V gene's germline CDR1 is SGHRS and CDR2 YFSETQ. For the CDR3, the DNA is TGCGCCAGCAGCTTGGTTGCTGGTTCAGAGACCCAGTACTTC. Its protein product is CASSLVAGSETQYF.

This chain connects TRBV2 to TRBJ1-6; a possible D gene is TRBD1 (6 bases). Trimming took off 7 bases at V and 4 bases at J, with 17 bases between the two ends. CDR3 size: 16 residues. The germline V gene encodes CDR1 SNHLY and CDR2 FYNNEI. CDR3 sequence (DNA): TGTGCCAGCACCGAGGACAGTTACTATTATAATTCACCCCTCCACTTT. Protein sequence: CASTEDSYYYNSPLHF.

The CDR3: CASSFTPRGANVLTF. The CDR3 DNA sequence: TGCGCCAGCAGCTTTACCCCGAGAGGGGCCAACGTCCTGACTTTC. The chain has TRBV5-1 and TRBJ2-6; D call uncertain. Germline assignment: CDR1 SGHRS and CDR2 YFSETQ. Trimming cost V 2 bases and J 4 bases, with 10 bases left between them. CDR3 length: 15 residues.

The genes are TRBV5-1 and TRBJ2-5; 7 nucleotides line up with TRBD1. Germline CDR1 and CDR2: SGHRS and YFSETQ. V lost 0 bases to trimming and J lost 1 base; unmatched junction nucleotides: 6. CDR3 size: 16 residues. For the CDR3, the DNA is TGCGCCAGCAGCTTGGGTGGGACAGCGAGCCAAGAGACCCAGTACTTC. Its translation is CASSLGGTASQETQYF.